The sequence of this T cell receptor beta chain was determined in a study of cytomegalovirus exposure and HLA in healthy donors. PCR employed 60 Vbeta and 13 Jbeta primers. Sequenced by immunoSEQ multiplex PCR; TCRdb stores in-frame clones only, minus some. The data contain roughly 110,000 clones, around 64% of them singletons. Overall study findings and caveats: In terms of immune exposure information, only CMV serostatus was available. In a later analysis, specific HLA alleles were associated with approximately 17,000 TCR beta sequences at a 0.05 false discovery rate. Generally TCR sequences proved uncommon, though certain public TCRs appeared in numerous donors.

About this clone itself: Antigen specificity is unknown.

The germline CDR1 and CDR2 sequences are LNHDA and SQIVND (reference sequence). Unmatched junction bases numbered 11, after V lost 10 bases and J lost 4 bases. This CDR3 contains 14 residues. The sequence was collected from a woman in her thirties in good health and CMV-seronegative. Sequencing input: PBMCs. The rearrangement uses TRBV19 and TRBJ1-1; 8 nucleotides agree with TRBD1. CDR3 coding DNA: TGTGCCACCTATTCCCAGGGGGCCGGCACTGAAGCTTTCTTT. Amino acid sequence: CATYSQGAGTEAFF. Using reference TRBV19 and TRBJ1-1 for the parts outside the CDR3, the full variable domain is DGGITQSPKYLFRKEGQNVTLSCEQNLNHDAMYWYRQDPGQGLRLIYYSQIVNDFQKGDIAEGYSVSREKKESFPLTVTSAQKNPTAFYLCATYSQGAGTEAFFGQGTRLTVV.